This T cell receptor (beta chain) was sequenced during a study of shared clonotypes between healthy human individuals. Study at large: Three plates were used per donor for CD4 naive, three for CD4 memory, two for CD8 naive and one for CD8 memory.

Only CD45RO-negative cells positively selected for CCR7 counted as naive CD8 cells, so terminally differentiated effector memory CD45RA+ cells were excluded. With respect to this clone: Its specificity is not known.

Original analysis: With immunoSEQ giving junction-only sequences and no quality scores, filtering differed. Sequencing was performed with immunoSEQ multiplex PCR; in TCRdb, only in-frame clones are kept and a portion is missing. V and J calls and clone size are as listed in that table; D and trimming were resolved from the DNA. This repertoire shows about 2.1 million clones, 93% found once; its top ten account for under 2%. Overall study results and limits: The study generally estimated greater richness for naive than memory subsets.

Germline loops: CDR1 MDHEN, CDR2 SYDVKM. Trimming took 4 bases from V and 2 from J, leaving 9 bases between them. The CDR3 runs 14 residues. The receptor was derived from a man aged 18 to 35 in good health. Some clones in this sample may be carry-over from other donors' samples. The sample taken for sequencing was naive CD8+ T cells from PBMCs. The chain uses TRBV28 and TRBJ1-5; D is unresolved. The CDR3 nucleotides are TGTGCCAGCAGTTCGACCTATCGCAATCAGCCCCAGCATTTT. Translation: CASSSTYRNQPQHF.